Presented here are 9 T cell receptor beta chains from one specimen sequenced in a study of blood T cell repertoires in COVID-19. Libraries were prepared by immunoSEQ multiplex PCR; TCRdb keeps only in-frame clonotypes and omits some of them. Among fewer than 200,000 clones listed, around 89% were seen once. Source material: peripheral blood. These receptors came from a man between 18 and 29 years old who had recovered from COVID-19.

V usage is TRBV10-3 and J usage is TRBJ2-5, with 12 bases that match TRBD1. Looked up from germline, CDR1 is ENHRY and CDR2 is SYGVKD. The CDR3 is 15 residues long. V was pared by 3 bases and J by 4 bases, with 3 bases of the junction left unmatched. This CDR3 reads CAISDGTGGPETQYF. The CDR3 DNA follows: TGTGCCATCAGTGACGGGACAGGGGGCCCAGAGACCCAGTACTTC.

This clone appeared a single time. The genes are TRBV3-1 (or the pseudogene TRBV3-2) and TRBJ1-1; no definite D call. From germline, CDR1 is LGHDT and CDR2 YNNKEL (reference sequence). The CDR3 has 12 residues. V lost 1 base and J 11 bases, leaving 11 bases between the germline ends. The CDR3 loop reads CASSQVASGAFF. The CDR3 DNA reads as TGTGCCAGCAGCCAAGTAGCGTCTGGGGCTTTCTTT.

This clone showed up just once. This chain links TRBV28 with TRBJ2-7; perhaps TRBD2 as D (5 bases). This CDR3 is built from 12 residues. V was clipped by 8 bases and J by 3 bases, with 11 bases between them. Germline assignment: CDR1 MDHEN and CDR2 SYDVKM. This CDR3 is CASGGPGYEQYF. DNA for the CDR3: TGTGCCAGCGGCGGGCCGGGCTACGAGCAGTACTTC.

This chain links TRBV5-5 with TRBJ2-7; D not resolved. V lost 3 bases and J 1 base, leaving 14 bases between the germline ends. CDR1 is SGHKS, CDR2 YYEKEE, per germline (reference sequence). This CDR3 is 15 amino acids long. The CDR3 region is CASSYRRDISYEQYF. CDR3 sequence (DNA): TGTGCCAGCAGCTACCGTCGAGACATATCCTACGAGCAGTACTTC.

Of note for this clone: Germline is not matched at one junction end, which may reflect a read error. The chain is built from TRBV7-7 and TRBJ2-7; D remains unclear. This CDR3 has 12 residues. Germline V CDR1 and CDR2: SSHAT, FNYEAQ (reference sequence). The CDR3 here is CASSPLTREQYF. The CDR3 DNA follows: TGTGCTAGCAGCCCGCTAACGCGGGAGCAGTACTTC. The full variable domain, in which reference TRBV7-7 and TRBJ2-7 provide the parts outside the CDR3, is GAGVSQSPRYKVTKRGQDVTLRCDPISSHATLYWYQQALGQGPEFLTYFNYEAQPDKSGLPSDRFSAERPEGSISTLTIQRTEQRDSAMYRCASSPLTREQYFGPGTRLTVT.

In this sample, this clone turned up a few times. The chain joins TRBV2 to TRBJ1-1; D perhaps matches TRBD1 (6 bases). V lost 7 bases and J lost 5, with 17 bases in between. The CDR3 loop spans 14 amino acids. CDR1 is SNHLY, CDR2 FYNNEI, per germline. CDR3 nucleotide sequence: TGTGCCAGCATCGAAGGTCAGGGGAGAACTGAAGCTTTCTTT. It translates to CASIEGQGRTEAFF. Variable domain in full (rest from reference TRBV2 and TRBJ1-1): EPEVTQTPSHQVTQMGQEVILRCVPISNHLYFYWYRQILGQKVEFLVSFYNNEISEKSEIFDDQFSVERPDGSNFTLKIRSTKLEDSAMYFCASIEGQGRTEAFFGQGTRLTVV.

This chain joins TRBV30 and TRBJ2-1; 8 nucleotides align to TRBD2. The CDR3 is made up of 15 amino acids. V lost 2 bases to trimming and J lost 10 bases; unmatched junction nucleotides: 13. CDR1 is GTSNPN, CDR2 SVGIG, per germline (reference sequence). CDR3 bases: TGTGCCTGGAGTCCAACAGGGACTAGAGCCCGAGAGCAGTTCTTC. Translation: CAWSPTGTRAREQFF.

The CDR3 sequence is CASHSGGPNEKLFF. The DNA for the CDR3 is TGTGCCAGCCATAGCGGAGGCCCTAATGAAAAACTGTTTTTT. The rearrangement joins TRBV6-5 to TRBJ1-4; D call uncertain. The CDR3 extends over 14 amino acids. V was shortened by 8 bases and J by 3 bases, with 13 bases between the two germline ends. Germline-derived CDR1 and CDR2 are MNHEY and SVGAGI.

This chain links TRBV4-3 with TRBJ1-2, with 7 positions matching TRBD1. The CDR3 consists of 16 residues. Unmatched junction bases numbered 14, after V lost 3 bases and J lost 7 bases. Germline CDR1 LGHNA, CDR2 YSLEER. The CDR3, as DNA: TGCGCCAGCAGCCATTGGGGGACAGCGGGGGAGGGTGGCTACACCTTC. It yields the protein CASSHWGTAGEGGYTF.